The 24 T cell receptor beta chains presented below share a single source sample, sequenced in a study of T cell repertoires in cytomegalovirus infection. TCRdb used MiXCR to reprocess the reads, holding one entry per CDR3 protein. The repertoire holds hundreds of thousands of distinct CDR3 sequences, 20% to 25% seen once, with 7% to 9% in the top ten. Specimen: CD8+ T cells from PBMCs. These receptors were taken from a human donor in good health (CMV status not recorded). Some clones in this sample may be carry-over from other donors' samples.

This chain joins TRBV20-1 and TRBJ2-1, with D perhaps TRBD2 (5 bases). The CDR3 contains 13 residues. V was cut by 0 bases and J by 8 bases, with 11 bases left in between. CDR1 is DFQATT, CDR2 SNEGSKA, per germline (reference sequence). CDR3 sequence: CSARDYGLDEQFF. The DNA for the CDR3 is TGCAGTGCTAGAGACTACGGACTGGATGAGCAGTTCTTC.

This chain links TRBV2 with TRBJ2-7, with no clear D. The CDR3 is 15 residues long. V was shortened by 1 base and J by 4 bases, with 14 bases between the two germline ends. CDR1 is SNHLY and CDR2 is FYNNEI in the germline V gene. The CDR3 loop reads CASSEGARELYEQYV. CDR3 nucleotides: TGTGCCAGCAGTGAAGGGGCCAGAGAGCTTTACGAGCAGTACGTC.

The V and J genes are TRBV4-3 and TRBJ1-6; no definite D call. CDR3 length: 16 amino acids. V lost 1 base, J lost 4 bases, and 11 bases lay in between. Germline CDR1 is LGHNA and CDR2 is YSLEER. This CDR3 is CASSQVPYSYNSPLHF. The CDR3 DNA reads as TGCGCCAGCAGCCAAGTACCGTACTCTTATAATTCACCCCTCCACTTT.

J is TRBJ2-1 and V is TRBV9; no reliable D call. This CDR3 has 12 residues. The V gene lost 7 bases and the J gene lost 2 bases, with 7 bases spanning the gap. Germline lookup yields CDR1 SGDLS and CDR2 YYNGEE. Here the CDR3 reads CASGLTYNEQFF. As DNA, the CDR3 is TGTGCCAGCGGCCTTACCTACAATGAGCAGTTCTTC. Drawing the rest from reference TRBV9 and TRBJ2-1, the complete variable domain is DSGVTQTPKHLITATGQRVTLRCSPRSGDLSVYWYQQSLDQGLQFLIQYYNGEERAKGNILERFSAQQFPDLHSELNLSSLELGDSALYFCASGLTYNEQFFGPGTRLTVL.

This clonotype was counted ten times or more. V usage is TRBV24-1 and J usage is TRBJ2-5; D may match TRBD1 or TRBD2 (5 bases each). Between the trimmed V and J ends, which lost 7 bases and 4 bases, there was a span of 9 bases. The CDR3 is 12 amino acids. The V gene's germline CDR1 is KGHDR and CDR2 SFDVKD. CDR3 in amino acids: CATRDSGETQYF. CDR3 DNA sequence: TGTGCCACCAGAGACAGCGGAGAGACCCAGTACTTC.

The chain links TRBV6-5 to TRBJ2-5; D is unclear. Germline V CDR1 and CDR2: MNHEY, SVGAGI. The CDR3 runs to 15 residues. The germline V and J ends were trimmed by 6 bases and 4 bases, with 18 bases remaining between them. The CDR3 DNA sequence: TGTGCCAGCAGAAACGCAACAGAGAGGCGAGAGACCCAGTACTTC. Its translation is CASRNATERRETQYF.

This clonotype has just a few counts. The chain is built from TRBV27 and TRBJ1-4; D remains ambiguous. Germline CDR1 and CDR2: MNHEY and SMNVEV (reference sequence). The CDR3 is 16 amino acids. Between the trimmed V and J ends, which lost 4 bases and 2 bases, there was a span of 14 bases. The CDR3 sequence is CASSSYIGRTNEKLFF. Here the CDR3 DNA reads TGTGCCAGCAGTTCCTATATCGGGCGGACTAATGAAAAACTGTTTTTT.

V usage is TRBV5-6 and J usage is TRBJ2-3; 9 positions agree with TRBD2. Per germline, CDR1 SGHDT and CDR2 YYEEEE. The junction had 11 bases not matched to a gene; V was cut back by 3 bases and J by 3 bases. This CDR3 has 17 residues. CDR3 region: CASSWTIGTSSTDTQYF. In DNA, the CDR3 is TGTGCCAGCAGCTGGACGATCGGGACTAGCTCGACAGATACGCAGTATTTT.

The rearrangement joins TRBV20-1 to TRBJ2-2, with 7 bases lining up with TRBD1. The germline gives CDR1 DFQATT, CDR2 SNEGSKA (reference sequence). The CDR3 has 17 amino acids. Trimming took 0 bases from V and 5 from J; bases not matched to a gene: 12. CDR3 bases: TGCAGTGCTAGAGACGCAAATACAGGGGACCGGACCGGGGAGCTGTTTTTT. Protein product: CSARDANTGDRTGELFF.

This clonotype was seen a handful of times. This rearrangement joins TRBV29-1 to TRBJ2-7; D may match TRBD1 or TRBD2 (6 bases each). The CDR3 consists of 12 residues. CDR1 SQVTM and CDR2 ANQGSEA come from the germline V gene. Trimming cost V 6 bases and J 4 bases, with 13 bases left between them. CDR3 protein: CSVVTGTYEQYV. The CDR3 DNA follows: TGCAGCGTAGTCACAGGGACTTACGAGCAGTACGTC.

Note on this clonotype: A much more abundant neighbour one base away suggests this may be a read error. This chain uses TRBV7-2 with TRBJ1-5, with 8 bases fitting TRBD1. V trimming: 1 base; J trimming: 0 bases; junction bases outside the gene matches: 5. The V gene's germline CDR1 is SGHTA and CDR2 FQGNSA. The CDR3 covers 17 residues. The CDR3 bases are TGTGCCAGCAGCTTAGTTTCAGGGGGCTCTAGCAATCAGCCCCAGCATTTT. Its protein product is CASSLVSGGSSNQPQHF.

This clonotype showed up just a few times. The CDR3 DNA reads as TGTGCCAGCAGTACGGGACAGGCCGGGCAGTACGTC. It encodes CASSTGQAGQYV. The genes are TRBV28 and TRBJ2-7, with 8 bases that match TRBD1. The J segment lost 9 bases and the V segment lost 5 bases, leaving 6 bases of the junction unmatched. CDR1 MDHEN and CDR2 SYDVKM come from the germline V gene. CDR3 length: 12 residues.

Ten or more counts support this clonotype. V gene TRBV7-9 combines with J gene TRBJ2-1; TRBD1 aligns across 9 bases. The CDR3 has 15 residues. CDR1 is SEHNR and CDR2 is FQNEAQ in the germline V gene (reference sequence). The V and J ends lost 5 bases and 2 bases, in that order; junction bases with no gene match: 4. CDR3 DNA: TGTGCCAGCAGCCCGGGACAGGGACCCTACAATGAGCAGTTCTTC. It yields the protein CASSPGQGPYNEQFF.

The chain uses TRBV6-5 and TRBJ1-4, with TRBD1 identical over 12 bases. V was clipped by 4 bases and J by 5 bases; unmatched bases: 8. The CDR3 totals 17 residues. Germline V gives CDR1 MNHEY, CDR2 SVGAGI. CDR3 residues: CASSLTGTGGANEKLFF. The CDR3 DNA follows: TGTGCCAGCAGTTTGACCGGGACAGGGGGCGCAAATGAAAAACTGTTTTTT.

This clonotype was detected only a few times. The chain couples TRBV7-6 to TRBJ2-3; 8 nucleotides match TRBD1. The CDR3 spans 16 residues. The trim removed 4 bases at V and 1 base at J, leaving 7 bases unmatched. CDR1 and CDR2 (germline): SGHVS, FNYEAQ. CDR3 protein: CASSSLGQGRTDTQYF. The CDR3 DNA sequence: TGTGCCAGCAGCTCCCTAGGACAGGGACGCACAGATACGCAGTATTTT.

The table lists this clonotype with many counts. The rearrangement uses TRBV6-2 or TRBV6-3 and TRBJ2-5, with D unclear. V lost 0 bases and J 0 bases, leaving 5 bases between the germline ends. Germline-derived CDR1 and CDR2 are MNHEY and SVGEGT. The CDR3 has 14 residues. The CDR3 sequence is CASSYSSYQETQYF. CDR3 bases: TGTGCCAGCAGTTACTCGAGCTACCAAGAGACCCAGTACTTC.

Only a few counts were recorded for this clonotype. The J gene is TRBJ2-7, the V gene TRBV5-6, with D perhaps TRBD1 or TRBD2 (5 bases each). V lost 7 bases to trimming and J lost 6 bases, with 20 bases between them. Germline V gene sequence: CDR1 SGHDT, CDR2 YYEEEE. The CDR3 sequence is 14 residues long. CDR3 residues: CASGDIGASIEQYF. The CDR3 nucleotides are TGTGCCAGCGGAGACATCGGGGCATCTATCGAGCAGTACTTC. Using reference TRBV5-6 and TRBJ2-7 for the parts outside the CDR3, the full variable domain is DAGVTQSPTHLIKTRGQQVTLRCSPKSGHDTVSWYQQALGQGPQFIFQYYEEEERQRGNFPDRFSGHQFPNYSSELNVNALLLGDSALYLCASGDIGASIEQYFGPGTRLTVT.

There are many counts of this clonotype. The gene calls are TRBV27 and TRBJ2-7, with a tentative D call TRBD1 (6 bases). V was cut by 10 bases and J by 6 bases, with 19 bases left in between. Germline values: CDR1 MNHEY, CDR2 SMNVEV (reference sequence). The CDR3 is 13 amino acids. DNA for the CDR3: TGTGCCACCTCGTTAGGCAGGGGTTTCGAGCAGTACGTC. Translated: CATSLGRGFEQYV.

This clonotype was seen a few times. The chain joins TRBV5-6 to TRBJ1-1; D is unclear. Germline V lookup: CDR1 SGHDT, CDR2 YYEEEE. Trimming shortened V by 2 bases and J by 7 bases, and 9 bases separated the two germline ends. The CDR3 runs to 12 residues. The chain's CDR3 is CASSFRGLEAFF. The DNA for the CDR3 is TGTGCCAGCAGCTTCCGAGGCCTTGAAGCTTTCTTT. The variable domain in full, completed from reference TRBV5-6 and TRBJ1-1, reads DAGVTQSPTHLIKTRGQQVTLRCSPKSGHDTVSWYQQALGQGPQFIFQYYEEEERQRGNFPDRFSGHQFPNYSSELNVNALLLGDSALYLCASSFRGLEAFFGQGTRLTVV.

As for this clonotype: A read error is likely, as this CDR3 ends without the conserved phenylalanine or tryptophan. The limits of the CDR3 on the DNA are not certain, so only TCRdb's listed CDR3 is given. CDR3 amino acids: CASSDTTLN. This sequence joins TRBV2 and TRBJ2-3. The CDR3 spans 9 amino acids, including both terminal residues. Germline V lookup: CDR1 SNHLY, CDR2 FYNNEI.

Written as DNA, the CDR3 is TGTGCCAGTAAGTTTGAGGTTGGAGGGGAGAACACTGAAGCTTTCTTT. This translates into CASKFEVGGENTEAFF. The chain carries TRBV19 and TRBJ1-1, with D tentatively TRBD1 (5 bases). The CDR3 is made up of 16 amino acids. Germline CDR1 and CDR2: LNHDA and SQIVND (reference sequence). With 7 bases removed from V and 1 base from J, the gap between germline ends came to 19 bases. Full variable domain (rest looked up from reference TRBV19 and TRBJ1-1): DGGITQSPKYLFRKEGQNVTLSCEQNLNHDAMYWYRQDPGQGLRLIYYSQIVNDFQKGDIAEGYSVSREKKESFPLTVTSAQKNPTAFYLCASKFEVGGENTEAFFGQGTRLTVV.

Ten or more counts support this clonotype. The CDR3 region has the DNA TGTGCCGAATCTGTGGGGGGCGATGGCTACACCTTC. It translates to CAESVGGDGYTF. The chain combines TRBV7-2 with TRBJ1-2, with a tentative D call TRBD1 (6 bases). V shed 11 bases and J shed 6 bases, with 16 bases lying between them. This CDR3 contains 12 residues. The germline gives CDR1 SGHTA, CDR2 FQGNSA.

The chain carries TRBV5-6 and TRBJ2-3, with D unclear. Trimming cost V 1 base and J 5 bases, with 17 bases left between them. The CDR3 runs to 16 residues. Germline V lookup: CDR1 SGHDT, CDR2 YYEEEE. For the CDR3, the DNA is TGTGCCAGCAGCTTGCCCGGAAGTAGCCCCGGAGATACGCAGTATTTT. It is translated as CASSLPGSSPGDTQYF.

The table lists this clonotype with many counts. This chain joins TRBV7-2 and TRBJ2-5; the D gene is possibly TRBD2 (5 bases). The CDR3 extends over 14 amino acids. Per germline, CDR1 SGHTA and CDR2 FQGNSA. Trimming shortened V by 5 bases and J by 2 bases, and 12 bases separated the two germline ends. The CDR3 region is CASSPGWSQETQYF. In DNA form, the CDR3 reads TGTGCCAGCAGCCCGGGGTGGAGTCAAGAGACCCAGTACTTC.